This T cell receptor (beta chain) was captured in a study of blood T cells in healthy people across ages. Findings and limits, study-wide: In older individuals, TCR beta diversity per million T cells was lower, falling roughly linearly with age.

Looked up from germline, CDR1 is SGHAT and CDR2 is FQNNGV. This CDR3 has 16 amino acids. V shed 4 bases and J shed 6 bases, with 19 bases lying between them. The study recruited healthy Caucasian donors from Russia who were aged about 6 to 90. A J-beta primer mix and a sample-barcoded 5' primer were used in a second PCR of roughly 6 to 12 cycles. MiXCR was run by TCRdb on the 5' RACE reads, yielding one entry per CDR3 protein. This table has over a million distinct CDR3 sequences, around 55% appearing once. Concerning this clonotype: Its antigen is not known.

This chain connects TRBV11-2 to TRBJ2-1; weak D call: TRBD2 (6 bases). This sequence originates from a man between 18 and 35 years old in good health. The specimen was blood. The CDR3 DNA follows: TGTGCCAGCAGCTCGCCCACTTCGGGGACTCCCAATGAGCAGTTCTTC. It codes for CASSSPTSGTPNEQFF.